These T cell receptor beta chains were read from a single sample in a study of T-cell memory formation after mild COVID-19. TCRdb passed the 5' RACE reads through MiXCR, listing each CDR3 protein once. The sample has fewer than 250,000 distinct CDR3 sequences, 15% seen once; the top ten hold less than 2.5%. Input material: PBMCs or a T cell subset sorted from them (not recorded which). The source of these receptors is an adult woman who had mild COVID-19 (a few samples of this study predate the infection). Cell type and time point are not known. The CDR3 runs from the conserved cysteine through the conserved F or W. D genes are given only for firm matches. A row's size may be missing; if present it is once, few, many or a size class.

cdr3_nt	cdr3_aa	v_call	j_call	clone_size	d_call
TGTGCCAGCAGCAGGGGCACCACAGATACGCAGTATTTT	CASSRGTTDTQYF	TRBV7-3	TRBJ2-3	few	-
TGTGCCAGCAGCGGCCAGTGGGCCAGCACAGATACGCAGTATTTT	CASSGQWASTDTQYF	TRBV9	TRBJ2-3	-	-
TGCGCCAGCAGCACGGACAGCCCTCACTCTGGAAACACCATATATTTT	CASSTDSPHSGNTIYF	TRBV5-1	TRBJ1-3	-	-
TGTGCCAGCAGTTCGGTGATGCCGGGACAGGGATTGATGGTTTCTTCACCCCTCCACTTT	CASSSVMPGQGLMVSSPLHF	TRBV6-5	TRBJ1-6	-	TRBD1
TGTGCCAGCAGTTACCGAGTATCTGAGCAGTTCTTC	CASSYRVSEQFF	TRBV12-3/TRBV12-4	TRBJ2-1	many	-
TGCAGCGGGGACAGGGGCGACTATGGCTACACCTTC	CSGDRGDYGYTF	TRBV29-1	TRBJ1-2	-	TRBD1
TGTGCCAGCTCACCACTGGGCACGGAGTTAACCTACGAGCAGTACTTC	CASSPLGTELTYEQYF	TRBV18	TRBJ2-7	-	-
TGCGCCAGCAGCTGGGGACTACAGGACTATGGCTACACCTTC	CASSWGLQDYGYTF	TRBV5-1	TRBJ1-2	few	-
TGCGCCAGCAGCCAAGATCGCAGGTACTGGCACGAGCAGTACTTC	CASSQDRRYWHEQYF	TRBV4-1	TRBJ2-7	-	-
TGCAGTGCCGGACTAGCGGGAGGGCCCTACAATGAGCAGTTCTTC	CSAGLAGGPYNEQFF	TRBV20-1	TRBJ2-1	few	TRBD2
TGTGCCAGCAGCTCACGGGCAGGGAGGACGGGTGGCTACACCTTC	CASSSRAGRTGGYTF	TRBV7-9	TRBJ1-2	-	-
TGTGCCAGCAGCTTAGCGACCCTAGGGAGGGGTGGCTACACCTTC	CASSLATLGRGGYTF	TRBV7-9	TRBJ1-2	few	-
TGTGCCATCAGTTGGGCCGGCAACTCTAACTATGGCTACACCTTC	CAISWAGNSNYGYTF	TRBV10-3	TRBJ1-2	few	-
TGTGCCAGTAGTCGTAACAGGGCGGACACCGGGGAGCTGTTTTTT	CASSRNRADTGELFF	TRBV19	TRBJ2-2	-	-
TGTGCCAGCAGCCAAGATCGAAGGGCCAGCCAAGAGACCCAGTACTTC	CASSQDRRASQETQYF	TRBV4-2	TRBJ2-5	-	-
TGTGCCAGCAGCTTAGTACACTTCACGGGGGACTATGGCTACACCTTC	CASSLVHFTGDYGYTF	TRBV7-2	TRBJ1-2	-	-
TGCGCCAGCAGAAGTGGCGGAGATAGCAATCAGCCCCAGCATTTT	CASRSGGDSNQPQHF	TRBV5-1	TRBJ1-5	-	-
TGTGCCTGGAGCACGGGAGCCAACTATGGCTACACCTTC	CAWSTGANYGYTF	TRBV30	TRBJ1-2	-	-
TGCGCCAGCAGCCTCGGGGGGCCTTCCAAAGAGACCCAGTACTTC	CASSLGGPSKETQYF	TRBV4-1	TRBJ2-5	few	-
TGTGCCAGCAGCCCCGCACCCCGGGACAGGGGATCCTATGGCTACACCTTC	CASSPAPRDRGSYGYTF	TRBV7-9	TRBJ1-2	few	TRBD1
TGCGCCAGCAGCCAAGGGGGGACCTCGGGGGAGCAGTTCTTC	CASSQGGTSGEQFF	TRBV4-3	TRBJ2-1	-	-
TGTGCCAGCAGTGGGTTAGGGGACATTCAGTACTTC	CASSGLGDIQYF	TRBV6-1	TRBJ2-4	-	-
TGTGCCTGGAGGGGACAGGGGGCGACTGAAGCTTTCTTT	CAWRGQGATEAFF	TRBV30	TRBJ1-1	-	TRBD1
TGTGCCAGCAGTTACTCGACTAGCGGGAGGGGAGATACGCAGTATTTT	CASSYSTSGRGDTQYF	TRBV6-5	TRBJ2-3	-	TRBD2
TGTGCCACCAGTGATTACAGGAGCACAGATACGCAGTATTTT	CATSDYRSTDTQYF	TRBV24-1	TRBJ2-3	few	-
TGTGCCAGCAGTTTTAGCGGGACGAGGTACAATGAGCAGTTCTTC	CASSFSGTRYNEQFF	TRBV12-3/TRBV12-4	TRBJ2-1	-	TRBD2
TGTGCCAGCAGCACCCAGACAGGGGGGGCGACCTACGAGCAGTACTTC	CASSTQTGGATYEQYF	TRBV5-5	TRBJ2-7	-	TRBD1
TGTGCCAGCATGACCTGGGGCGGGGGGACTAGCACAGATACGCAGTATTTT	CASMTWGGGTSTDTQYF	TRBV6-1	TRBJ2-3	-	TRBD2
TGTGCCAGCATCAAAGACGGGGGCATCCAAGAGACCCAGTACTTC	CASIKDGGIQETQYF	TRBV7-9	TRBJ2-5	few	-
TGTGCCAGCAGCTTAGGTCAGCGGGGTCCGGAGACCCAGTACTTC	CASSLGQRGPETQYF	TRBV11-2	TRBJ2-5	-	TRBD2
TGCGCCAGCAGCTCCCTAGCGGGGAACAATGAGCAGTTCTTC	CASSSLAGNNEQFF	TRBV5-1	TRBJ2-1	many	TRBD2
TGTGCCAGCAGCAAAGCCTGGAAGGGACAGCTCATCCTCGATGGCTACACCTTC	CASSKAWKGQLILDGYTF	TRBV21-1	TRBJ1-2	-	-
TGCGCCAGCAGCTTGGTTGGCAGGGGCAATGAGCAGTTCTTC	CASSLVGRGNEQFF	TRBV5-1	TRBJ2-1	many	-
TGCAGTGCTAGAGACAGGGGGCGAGGAGATGTAGTAGCTTTCTTT	CSARDRGRGDVVAFF	TRBV20-1	TRBJ1-1	-	TRBD1
TGTGCCAGCAGTCTCTACCTAAGTAGGAACACTGAAGCTTTCTTT	CASSLYLSRNTEAFF	TRBV7-9	TRBJ1-1	many	-
TGTGCCAGCAGCCCCCGACAGGGGTTC	CASSPRQGF	TRBV7-8	TRBJ2-7	-	TRBD1
TGTGCCAGCACTCAGACAGGGGGCGGGAGTCAGCCCCAGCATTTT	CASTQTGGGSQPQHF	TRBV12-3/TRBV12-4	TRBJ1-5	-	TRBD1
TGTGCCAGCAGCCCTCGAAATAAGGGGACGGGACTAGCGGGGTTAATGAACACCGGGGAGCTGTTTTTT	CASSPRNKGTGLAGLMNTGELFF	TRBV7-2	TRBJ2-2	few	TRBD2
TGTGCCAGCAGCCAAGATTTGATGAGCAATCAGCCCCAGCATTTT	CASSQDLMSNQPQHF	TRBV3-1	TRBJ1-5	few	-
TGTGCCAGTAGTATAGATCTGAGCGGGAGCTACAATGAGCAGTTCTTC	CASSIDLSGSYNEQFF	TRBV19	TRBJ2-1	few	TRBD2
TGTGCCAGCAGTGAAGGTGGGCGGGAAGAGACCCAGTACTTC	CASSEGGREETQYF	TRBV25-1	TRBJ2-5	few	-
TGTGCCACCAGTGAACCTGGGACTATTGAGACCCAGTACTTC	CATSEPGTIETQYF	TRBV24-1	TRBJ2-5	few	TRBD2